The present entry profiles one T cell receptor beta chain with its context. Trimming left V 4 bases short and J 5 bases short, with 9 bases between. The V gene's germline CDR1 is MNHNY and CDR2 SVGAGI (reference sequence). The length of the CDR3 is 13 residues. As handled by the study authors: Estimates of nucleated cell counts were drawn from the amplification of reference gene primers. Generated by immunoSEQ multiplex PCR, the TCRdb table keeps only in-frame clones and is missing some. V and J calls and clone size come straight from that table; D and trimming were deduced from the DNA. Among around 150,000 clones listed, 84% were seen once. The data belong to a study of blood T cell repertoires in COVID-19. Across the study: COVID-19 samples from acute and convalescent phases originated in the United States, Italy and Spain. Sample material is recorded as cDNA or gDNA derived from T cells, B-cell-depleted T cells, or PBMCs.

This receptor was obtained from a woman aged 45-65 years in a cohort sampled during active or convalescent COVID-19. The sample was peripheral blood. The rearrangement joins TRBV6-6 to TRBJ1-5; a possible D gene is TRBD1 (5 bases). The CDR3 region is CASSWGGDQPQHF. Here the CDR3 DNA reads TGTGCCAGCAGTTGGGGGGGGGATCAGCCCCAGCATTTT.